Listed below are T cell receptor beta chains from one sample, sequenced in a study of blood T cell repertoires in COVID-19. Generated by immunoSEQ multiplex PCR, the TCRdb table keeps only in-frame clones and is missing some. Among around 170,000 clones, around 80% were seen once, and the ten largest hold more than 10%. Sequencing was done on a sample of PBMCs or T cells enriched from blood (not recorded which). These receptor sequences come from a man aged 50 or older who had recovered from COVID-19. CDR3s include the opening cysteine and the closing phenylalanine or tryptophan. The D gene is left open where the match is weak. The listing skips clone size in some rows; elsewhere it reads once, few, many or a size class.

size	J	V	D	length	DNA	CDR3
once	TRBJ2-7	TRBV11-2	TRBD2	16	TGTGCCAGCAGCTTAGGGGGTCGGGGGGGAGCCTACGAGCAGTACTTC	CASSLGGRGGAYEQYF
NA	TRBJ2-7	TRBV6-6	TRBD1	16	TGTGCCAGCAGTCGACAGGGCCTCTCCACTTCTGGCGAGCAGTACTTC	CASSRQGLSTSGEQYF
NA	TRBJ1-6	TRBV11-2	NA	16	TGTGCCAGCGGATTTGAACAGAGCTCCTATAATTCACCCCTCCACTTT	CASGFEQSSYNSPLHF
NA	TRBJ1-6	TRBV5-5	NA	15	TGTGCCAGCAGCGGAGGGGTGATCCCCAATTCACCCCTCCACTTT	CASSGGVIPNSPLHF
NA	TRBJ2-5	TRBV7-3	TRBD1	13	TGTGCCAGCAGTTCTGGGACAGCGAAGACCCAGTACTTC	CASSSGTAKTQYF
NA	TRBJ1-6	TRBV3-1/TRBV3-2	TRBD1	17	TGTGCCAGCAGCCAAGACCCCCGGACAGGGTGGGATGTACCCCTCCACTTT	CASSQDPRTGWDVPLHF
NA	TRBJ1-5	TRBV4-1	TRBD1	18	TGCGCCAGCAGCCAAGACCGATTCAGAGACAGGGGGTATCAGCCCCAGCATTTT	CASSQDRFRDRGYQPQHF
NA	TRBJ2-5	TRBV4-3	TRBD2	18	TGCGCCAGCAGCCAAAACCCACTACTAGCGGGGGGATTTGAGACCCAGTACTTC	CASSQNPLLAGGFETQYF
once	TRBJ2-3	TRBV6-5	TRBD2	14	TGTGCCAGCACCCGGACTAGCGTGGCAGATACGCAGTATTTT	CASTRTSVADTQYF
once	TRBJ1-2	TRBV10-2	NA	20	TGCGCCAGCAGTGAGTCGAGTCCCGGCGGGCGCCGATTCACTAACTATGGCTACACCTTC	CASSESSPGGRRFTNYGYTF
NA	TRBJ2-1	TRBV7-3	TRBD2	15	TGTGCCAGCAGCCCGGTGACTAGCGGTAACAATGAGCAGTTCTTC	CASSPVTSGNNEQFF
NA	TRBJ2-7	TRBV19	TRBD1	15	TGTGCCAGTAGTTCCACTTCGACAGGGGGTGGCGAGCAGTACTTC	CASSSTSTGGGEQYF
NA	TRBJ1-2	TRBV20-1	NA	11	TGCAGTGCTAGAGTAGGGGAGCGGGGCCCCTTC	CSARVGERGPF
NA	TRBJ1-1	TRBV30	NA	12	TGTGCCTTCGATCAGGGTTTAGCTGAAGCTTTCTTT	CAFDQGLAEAFF
few	TRBJ1-2	TRBV7-2	NA	15	TGTGCCAGCAGCCTTACGTGGGGGGGATTCTATGGCTACACCTTC	CASSLTWGGFYGYTF
NA	TRBJ1-1	TRBV6-4	NA	13	TGTGCCAGCAGGATACAGGAAGGGACTGAAGCTTTCTTT	CASRIQEGTEAFF
few	TRBJ1-3	TRBV5-1	NA	17	TGCGCCAGCAGCTTGGCCGTCGGGGTTTACTCTGGAAACACCATATATTTT	CASSLAVGVYSGNTIYF
NA	TRBJ1-5	TRBV7-8	NA	19	TGTGCCAGCAGCTTAAACATCGTCCGGAGTGGGTATAGCAATCAGCCCCAGCATTTT	CASSLNIVRSGYSNQPQHF
NA	TRBJ2-3	TRBV10-3	TRBD1	16	TGTGCCATCAGTGAGAGGACCAGGGGGCGCACAGATACGCAGTATTTT	CAISERTRGRTDTQYF
many	TRBJ1-1	TRBV9	NA	15	TGTGCCAGCAGCGTAGGGTCCACCAGGGGCACTGAAGCTTTCTTT	CASSVGSTRGTEAFF
NA	TRBJ2-5	TRBV29-1	TRBD2	18	TGCAGCGTTGAGACCGGGACTAGCGGGGGGCCGGCGCCGCGGACCCAGTACTTC	CSVETGTSGGPAPRTQYF
NA	TRBJ1-1	TRBV4-3	NA	14	TGCGCCAGCAGCCAATTTACCGGGGACACTGAAGCTTTCTTT	CASSQFTGDTEAFF
NA	TRBJ1-6	TRBV7-3	TRBD1	15	TGTGCCAGCAGCTGGACAGGGGAGGGCAATTCACCCCTCCACTTT	CASSWTGEGNSPLHF
once	TRBJ1-4	TRBV19	TRBD1	17	TGTGCCAGTAGTCCCCACGGACAGGGAAGAACTAATGAAAAACTGTTTTTT	CASSPHGQGRTNEKLFF
NA	TRBJ1-1	TRBV7-9	NA	15	TGTGCCAGCAGCTTGTCCGGGACATGGAACACTGAAGCTTTCTTT	CASSLSGTWNTEAFF
once	TRBJ1-5	TRBV19	NA	13	TGTGCCAGTAGTGAGAGGGTAGATCAGCCCCAGCATTTT	CASSERVDQPQHF
NA	TRBJ1-3	TRBV30	TRBD1	16	TGTGCCTGGACCGGGACAGGGCTCTACTCTGGAAACACCATATATTTT	CAWTGTGLYSGNTIYF
NA	TRBJ1-4	TRBV19	NA	15	TGTGCCAGTAGTATGATCGGCGGGTCAAACGAAAAACTGTTTTTT	CASSMIGGSNEKLFF
NA	TRBJ1-6	TRBV9	NA	13	TGTGCCAGCAGCTCGGGGGGTAATTCACCCCTCCACTTT	CASSSGGNSPLHF
NA	TRBJ2-2	TRBV25-1	NA	16	TGTGCCAGCAGTGATTTTGACGGTCTAGACACCGGGGAGCTGTTTTTT	CASSDFDGLDTGELFF
NA	TRBJ2-3	TRBV18	TRBD1	12	TGTGCCAGCTCACCGGACAGGGATACGCAGTATTTT	CASSPDRDTQYF
few	TRBJ2-5	TRBV4-2	TRBD2	18	TGTGCCAGCAGCCAAGGGGGTAGGGCTAGCGGGGGGGCAGGGACCCAGTACTTC	CASSQGGRASGGAGTQYF
NA	TRBJ1-6	TRBV2	NA	15	TGTGCCAGCAGTGAGAGGAGCTCCTATAATTCACCCCTCCACTTT	CASSERSSYNSPLHF
NA	TRBJ2-5	TRBV5-1	NA	16	TGCGCCAGCAGCCCCCTGGCGTCCAAACAGGCAGAGACCCAGTACTTC	CASSPLASKQAETQYF
NA	TRBJ2-5	TRBV6-5	NA	16	TGTGCCAGCAGTTGGGGGGGCGGGGAGCTCCAAGAGACCCAGTACTTC	CASSWGGGELQETQYF
NA	TRBJ1-1	TRBV18	NA	13	TGTGCCAGCTCACCACAAGGGGTCACTGAAGCTTTCTTT	CASSPQGVTEAFF
NA	TRBJ2-3	TRBV5-1	NA	13	TGCGCCAGCAGTTGGGCAGGCGACGATACGCAGTATTTT	CASSWAGDDTQYF
NA	TRBJ1-4	TRBV4-3	NA	16	TGCGCCAGCAGCCAAGGGGGGGGAAAAGTGAGTGAAAAACTGTTTTTT	CASSQGGGKVSEKLFF
NA	TRBJ2-7	TRBV6-5	TRBD1	14	TGTGCCAGCGCAATGGGACAGAGTCCCTACGAGCAGTACTTC	CASAMGQSPYEQYF